Following are 25 T cell receptor beta chains from one sample sequenced in a study of beta chain features in type 1 diabetes. What these receptors recognize is not known. Study outcomes and limitations: Among patients with Type 1 diabetes, TCRB CDR3s were moderately but significantly shorter in every one of the four CD4+ subsets.

The sequenced template was cDNA made from the entire isolated RNA. Generated by immunoSEQ multiplex PCR, the TCRdb table keeps only in-frame clones and is missing some. The table shows 45,000 to 60,000 clones, with around 60% occurring only once. The sample was stem cell memory CD4+ T cells from blood. These receptors were obtained from a woman in her 30s with type 1 diabetes.

This clone was found a few times. This rearrangement joins TRBV14 to TRBJ1-2, with TRBD1 identical over 7 bases. The CDR3 totals 15 residues. Germline lookup yields CDR1 SGHDN and CDR2 FVKESK. V was pared by 1 base and J by 10 bases, with 12 bases of the junction left unmatched. The CDR3 loop reads CASSQVGSTGVDYTF. The CDR3, as DNA: TGTGCCAGCAGCCAAGTCGGCTCCACAGGGGTGGACTACACCTTC.

This chain uses TRBV5-1 with TRBJ2-5, with TRBD1 matching 9 bases. The CDR3 length is 17 residues. Germline assignment: CDR1 SGHRS and CDR2 YFSETQ. The V gene end was trimmed by 2 bases and the J gene end by 5 bases; junction bases not matched to a gene: 13. CDR3 in amino acids: CASSFDPAGTGPETQYF. As DNA, the CDR3 is TGCGCCAGCAGCTTCGATCCAGCCGGGACAGGGCCGGAGACCCAGTACTTC.

The V call is TRBV2, the J call TRBJ1-5; D unclear. The length of the CDR3 is 15 residues. V was shortened by 6 bases and J by 3 bases, with 15 bases between the two germline ends. Germline V CDR1 and CDR2: SNHLY, FYNNEI. The CDR3 DNA reads as TGTGCCAGCAGCTTCTTGGAGGAGGTCAATCAGCCCCAGCATTTT. This encodes CASSFLEEVNQPQHF.

The rearrangement links TRBV6-5 to TRBJ2-2; the D gene is possibly TRBD2 (5 bases). CDR3 length: 13 residues. The germline gives CDR1 MNHEY, CDR2 SVGAGI. V lost 3 bases and J 9 bases, leaving 11 bases between the germline ends. The CDR3 protein is CASSYDAGRELFF. The CDR3 nucleotides read TGTGCCAGCAGTTATGATGCGGGCCGGGAGCTGTTTTTT.

In its sample, this clone was seen a few times. J is TRBJ2-5 and V is TRBV29-1; 8 nucleotides line up with TRBD2. The CDR3 runs to 15 residues. Germline loops: CDR1 SQVTM, CDR2 ANQGSEA. V lost 1 base, J lost 5 bases, and 9 bases stayed unmatched. The CDR3 sequence: CSVEARGGPRETQYF. CDR3 sequence (DNA): TGCAGCGTTGAAGCCCGGGGGGGGCCCAGGGAGACCCAGTACTTC.

The gene calls are TRBV30 and TRBJ1-1, with D uncertain. V shed 2 bases and J shed 6 bases, with 7 bases lying between them. The CDR3 runs to 11 residues. Germline CDR1 and CDR2: GTSNPN and SVGIG (reference sequence). CDR3 amino acids: CAWSYWSEAFF. In DNA form, the CDR3 reads TGTGCCTGGAGTTACTGGTCTGAAGCTTTCTTT.

The gene calls are TRBV11-3 and TRBJ2-7, with TRBD1 identical over 9 bases. CDR3 length: 15 residues. Germline V gives CDR1 SGHNT, CDR2 YENEEA. V shed 4 bases, J shed 4 bases, and the junction held 8 bases outside the gene matches. CDR3 region: CASSSTGTGMYEQYF. CDR3 bases: TGTGCCAGCAGCTCAACCGGGACAGGGATGTACGAGCAGTACTTC.

This rearrangement joins TRBV29-1 to TRBJ2-7; D possibly corresponds to TRBD2 (6 bases). The CDR3 length is 13 residues. V was pared by 1 base and J by 3 bases, with 10 bases between. Germline CDR1 reads SQVTM; CDR2 reads ANQGSEA. CDR3 sequence (DNA): TGCAGCGTTGAAGCATGGGGGGACTACGAGCAGTACTTC. Its protein product is CSVEAWGDYEQYF.

The chain has TRBV28 and TRBJ2-5; 7 bases fit TRBD2. The V and J ends lost 7 bases and 2 bases, in that order; junction bases with no gene match: 7. This CDR3 is 14 amino acids long. The germline CDR1 and CDR2 sequences are MDHEN and SYDVKM. The CDR3 reads CASNIAGVQETQYF. The CDR3, as DNA: TGTGCCAGCAACATTGCGGGAGTACAAGAGACCCAGTACTTC.

This clone has a handful of counts. The rearrangement joins TRBV5-1 to TRBJ2-3; no clear D gene. This CDR3 comprises 14 residues. Trimming took 3 bases from V and 4 from J, leaving 12 bases between them. The germline CDR1 and CDR2 sequences are SGHRS and YFSETQ. As DNA, the CDR3 is TGCGCCAGCAGCTCCCTCACCGGGTCAGATACGCAGTATTTT. As protein: CASSSLTGSDTQYF.

This chain joins TRBV29-1 and TRBJ2-7; 12 positions agree with TRBD2. Germline CDR1 reads SQVTM; CDR2 reads ANQGSEA. The CDR3 sequence is 17 residues long. V was pared by 4 bases and J by 0 bases, with 10 bases of the junction left unmatched. CDR3 sequence reads: CSVVGSSGRDSSYEQYF. The CDR3 DNA reads TGCAGCGTTGTGGGGTCTAGCGGGAGGGATAGCTCCTACGAGCAGTACTTC.

This clone appeared a few times. The rearrangement uses TRBV5-4 and TRBJ2-5, with TRBD2 identical over 7 bases. Germline V lookup: CDR1 SGHNT, CDR2 YYREEE (reference sequence). The V and J ends lost 0 bases and 4 bases, in that order; junction bases with no gene match: 3. The CDR3 extends over 14 amino acids. CDR3 protein: CASSLAGGRETQYF. The CDR3 DNA sequence: TGTGCCAGCAGCTTGGCCGGGGGGAGAGAGACCCAGTACTTC.

The chain is built from TRBV9 and TRBJ1-1; D is ambiguous. There are 14 residues in the CDR3. Germline CDR1 and CDR2: SGDLS and YYNGEE. V gave up 3 bases and J gave up 0 bases, with 9 bases separating them. The CDR3 DNA sequence: TGTGCCAGCAGCGCGTTGACACTGAACACTGAAGCTTTCTTT. This encodes CASSALTLNTEAFF. Looking up the rest from reference TRBV9 and TRBJ1-1 gives the full variable domain: DSGVTQTPKHLITATGQRVTLRCSPRSGDLSVYWYQQSLDQGLQFLIQYYNGEERAKGNILERFSAQQFPDLHSELNLSSLELGDSALYFCASSALTLNTEAFFGQGTRLTVV.

The J gene is TRBJ2-5, the V gene TRBV19; TRBD1 agrees at 8 bases. The germline V gene has CDR1 LNHDA and CDR2 SQIVND (reference sequence). J lost 4 bases, V lost 5 bases, and 6 bases had no gene match. The length of the CDR3 is 14 residues. CDR3 amino acids: CASSSRTGIETQYF. The CDR3 bases are TGTGCCAGTAGTTCTCGGACAGGGATAGAGACCCAGTACTTC. Together with reference TRBV19 and TRBJ2-5, the CDR3 gives the full variable domain: DGGITQSPKYLFRKEGQNVTLSCEQNLNHDAMYWYRQDPGQGLRLIYYSQIVNDFQKGDIAEGYSVSREKKESFPLTVTSAQKNPTAFYLCASSSRTGIETQYFGPGTRLLVL.

The genes are TRBV9 and TRBJ1-2, with D perhaps matching TRBD1 (6 bases). CDR3 size: 15 residues. The germline V gene has CDR1 SGDLS and CDR2 YYNGEE. The germline V and J ends were trimmed by 0 bases and 4 bases, with 13 bases remaining between them. The CDR3 is CASSVATQGLYGYTF. The CDR3 region has the DNA TGTGCCAGCAGCGTAGCTACTCAGGGGCTCTATGGCTACACCTTC.

This clone has more than one count but fewer than ten. V is TRBV2 and J is TRBJ2-5; 9 nucleotides agree with TRBD2. CDR3 length: 17 amino acids. The V segment lost 6 bases and the J segment 5 bases; nucleotides outside the gene matches: 16. Germline loops: CDR1 SNHLY, CDR2 FYNNEI. CDR3 sequence: CASSGLTSGGLGETQYF. CDR3 nucleotide sequence: TGTGCCAGCAGCGGGTTGACTAGCGGAGGCCTCGGGGAGACCCAGTACTTC.

The chain uses TRBV4-2 and TRBJ1-1, with unresolved D. CDR1 is LGHNA, CDR2 YNFKEQ, per germline. Trimming stripped 4 bases from V and 1 base from J, with 10 bases between. CDR3 size: 14 residues. CDR3 in amino acids: CASSLRVSNTEAFF. As DNA, the CDR3 is TGTGCCAGCAGCCTCCGGGTTTCGAACACTGAAGCTTTCTTT.

The gene calls are TRBV5-1 and TRBJ2-7; D is ambiguous. The CDR3 consists of 14 residues. CDR1 and CDR2 (germline): SGHRS, YFSETQ. V was cut by 0 bases and J by 0 bases, with 7 bases left in between. The CDR3 region is CASSLEQTSYEQYF. The CDR3 DNA is TGCGCCAGCAGCTTGGAACAGACCTCCTACGAGCAGTACTTC.

This clone showed up just a few times. This chain uses TRBV7-9 with TRBJ2-7; D might be TRBD2 (5 bases). CDR3 size: 12 residues. The V and J ends lost 2 bases and 12 bases respectively, with 14 bases between them. CDR1 is SEHNR, CDR2 FQNEAQ, per germline (reference sequence). The CDR3 DNA is TGTGCCAGCAGCTTAAGAGGGTCCACCACGTACTTC. Amino acids: CASSLRGSTTYF.

This clone has a handful of counts. The rearrangement links TRBV18 to TRBJ2-7; D is possibly TRBD1 (5 bases). Germline assignment: CDR1 KGHSH and CDR2 LQKENI. The CDR3 runs to 15 residues. V shed 0 bases and J shed 2 bases, with 11 bases lying between them. CDR3 bases: TGTGCCAGCTCACCACCGGGGCCGATCGCCTACGAGCAGTACTTC. Translation gives CASSPPGPIAYEQYF.

V is TRBV18 and J is TRBJ2-7; 8 bases line up with TRBD1. The CDR3 extends over 15 amino acids. The J segment lost 4 bases and the V segment lost 2 bases, leaving 7 bases of the junction unmatched. Germline V lookup: CDR1 KGHSH, CDR2 LQKENI. The CDR3, as DNA: TGTGCCAGCTCACCAGGGAGACAGGGGTTTTACGAGCAGTACTTC. Its protein product is CASSPGRQGFYEQYF.

The chain employs TRBV2 and TRBJ2-5; TRBD2 matches at 11 bases. Germline lookup yields CDR1 SNHLY and CDR2 FYNNEI. Trimming cost V 2 bases and J 4 bases; bases outside gene matches: 3. This CDR3 has 15 residues. CDR3 in amino acids: CASSERLAGGETQYF. The CDR3 DNA reads as TGTGCCAGCAGTGAACGGCTAGCGGGGGGAGAGACCCAGTACTTC.

This chain joins TRBV9 and TRBJ1-3; TRBD1 matches 9 bases. The CDR3 loop spans 15 amino acids. CDR1 SGDLS and CDR2 YYNGEE come from the germline V gene. V lost 2 bases to trimming and J lost 7 bases; unmatched junction nucleotides: 7. CDR3 in DNA: TGTGCCAGCAGCGTTGAAACAGGGGGCTTTAACACCATATATTTT. It is translated as CASSVETGGFNTIYF.

The table lists this clone with a count of one. CDR3 region: CASSSDRGGYTF. The DNA for the CDR3 is TGCGCCAGCAGCAGTGACAGAGGCGGCTACACCTTC. This rearrangement joins TRBV5-1 to TRBJ1-2; TRBD1 is a possible D gene (5 bases). The CDR3 runs 12 residues. Trimming removed 4 bases at V and 8 bases at J, with 12 bases between. From germline, CDR1 is SGHRS and CDR2 YFSETQ.

This clone was counted once. This chain connects TRBV6-1 to TRBJ1-1; no definite D call. V shed 4 bases and J shed 7 bases, with 10 bases lying between them. The CDR3 length is 12 residues. The germline V gene encodes CDR1 MNHNS and CDR2 SASEGT. The chain's CDR3 is CASSGHSGEAFF. DNA of the CDR3: TGTGCCAGCAGTGGCCACAGTGGTGAAGCTTTCTTT.